This T cell receptor (beta chain) emerged from a study of Ad26.COV2.S vaccination and SARS-CoV-2 variants. Study-wide context: Donor got 5x10^10 or 1x10^11 viral particles of Ad26.COV2.S. Notes on the study in general: Researchers reported similar non-spike TCR breadth in vaccine and placebo recipients. After vaccination, reports described spike-specific CD8+ and CD4+ T cell responses as showing substantial breadth.

Generated by immunoSEQ multiplex PCR, the TCRdb table keeps only in-frame clones and is missing some. The sample has roughly 350,000 clones, approximately 90% seen once. The sample's treatment: roughly 19 received Ad26.COV2.S at low or high dose, single or two shots; 5 received placebo; per-sample allocation not given. Day 63 after the first vaccine or placebo injection was the time point for sampling. Wuhan-strain spike was delivered by a replication-incompetent Ad26 vector. With respect to this clone: Its target is unknown.

The CDR3 has 14 residues. V lost 1 base to trimming and J lost 7 bases; unmatched junction nucleotides: 5. Germline CDR1 SGHTA, CDR2 FQGNSA. The TCR originated in a person between 18 and 65 years old who received the Ad26.COV2.S COVID-19 vaccine or a placebo. Sequences were derived from peripheral blood, sampled in a trial of Ad26.COV2.S vaccine versus placebo. The chain combines TRBV7-2 with TRBJ2-7; 9 bases match TRBD2. The CDR3 reads CASSLDLAGKEQYF. The DNA of the CDR3 is TGTGCCAGCAGCTTAGACCTAGCGGGGAAAGAGCAGTACTTC.